The 16 T cell receptor beta chains given below trace back to one sample, sequenced in a study of blood T cell repertoires in COVID-19. Generated by immunoSEQ multiplex PCR, the TCRdb table keeps only in-frame clones and is missing some. The sample comprises some 200,000 clones, about 88% of which are singletons, and roughly 14% rests with the top ten. Sequencing was performed on peripheral blood. Receptor source: a man aged 25 to 40 with active or convalescent COVID-19.

Comments on this clone: The junction departs from germline at one end; a sequencing error may be responsible. The CDR3 DNA is TGCGCCAGCAGCTTGGACAGGGGGAACCCTGAAGCTTTCTTT. Encoded protein: CASSLDRGNPEAFF. V is TRBV5-1 and J is TRBJ1-1; 8 bases line up with TRBD1. The CDR3 has 14 residues. CDR1 and CDR2 (germline): SGHRS, YFSETQ.

Concerning this clone itself: Other DNA sequences in the same sample also yield this CDR3. The chain is built from TRBV10-3 and TRBJ1-5; unclear D gene. V was cut by 0 bases and J by 1 base, with 7 bases left in between. The CDR3 has 15 residues. From germline, CDR1 is ENHRY and CDR2 SYGVKD. The DNA of the CDR3 is TGTGCCATCAGTGAGTCGGGAGGGAGCAATCAGCCCCAGCATTTT. Translation: CAISESGGSNQPQHF.

The genes are TRBV7-2 and TRBJ2-1; TRBD1 matches 10 bases. Losses at the gene ends were 0 bases for V and 2 bases for J; bases not matched to a gene: 1. The CDR3 covers 16 residues. The germline CDR1 and CDR2 sequences are SGHTA and FQGNSA. The CDR3 DNA reads as TGTGCCAGCAGCTTAGCGGGGACAGGGGCCTACAATGAGCAGTTCTTC. Translated: CASSLAGTGAYNEQFF.

This clone turned up a few times. The chain links TRBV4-3 to TRBJ2-3, with a weak D call TRBD1 (5 bases). Germline V gene lookup returns CDR1 LGHNA and CDR2 YSLEER. The CDR3 contains 15 residues. The V end lost 0 bases, the J end lost 4 bases, and 11 bases lay between the germline ends. CDR3 nucleotides: TGCGCCAGCAGCCAAGAGAAGGGGTTTTCAGATACGCAGTATTTT. This translates into CASSQEKGFSDTQYF.

The chain links TRBV7-9 to TRBJ1-5, with D unresolved. From germline, CDR1 is SEHNR and CDR2 FQNEAQ (reference sequence). There are 16 residues in the CDR3. V was shortened by 5 bases and J by 3 bases, with 17 bases between the two germline ends. The CDR3 loop is CASSIHARGDNQPQHF. In DNA form, the CDR3 reads TGTGCCAGCAGCATACACGCTCGGGGAGACAATCAGCCCCAGCATTTT.

This chain joins TRBV9 and TRBJ2-7; 9 positions match TRBD1. CDR1 SGDLS and CDR2 YYNGEE come from the germline V gene. J was trimmed by 2 bases and V by 4 bases; bases with no gene match: 4. CDR3 length: 14 residues. This CDR3 reads CASSPRQGAYEQYF. The CDR3, as DNA: TGTGCCAGCAGCCCCCGACAGGGGGCCTACGAGCAGTACTTC.

This rearrangement joins TRBV3-1 (or the pseudogene TRBV3-2) to TRBJ2-4, with D possibly matching TRBD1 (6 bases). The CDR3 has 15 residues. Looked up from germline, CDR1 is LGHDT and CDR2 is YNNKEL (reference sequence). Trimming shortened V by 0 bases and J by 7 bases, and 13 bases separated the two germline ends. CDR3 nucleotide sequence: TGTGCCAGCAGCCAAGACCCCACTGACAGGAACATTCAGTACTTC. Protein product: CASSQDPTDRNIQYF.

The chain links TRBV28 to TRBJ1-6; 11 bases fit TRBD1. The CDR3 sequence is 16 residues long. Germline V CDR1 and CDR2: MDHEN, SYDVKM. The ends lost 4 bases at V and 7 bases at J; junction bases unmatched: 6. The CDR3 bases are TGTGCCAGCAGTTCCAGGACAGGGGGCAGGAATTCACCCCTCCACTTT. Translating it yields CASSSRTGGRNSPLHF.

The chain combines TRBV29-1 with TRBJ1-3; D not certain. Between the trimmed V and J ends, which lost 7 bases and 0 bases, there was a span of 7 bases. Germline V gene sequence: CDR1 SQVTM, CDR2 ANQGSEA. This CDR3 comprises 12 residues. CDR3 nucleotides: TGCAGCGCCGTTATCTCTGGAAACACCATATATTTT. Its translation is CSAVISGNTIYF.

The chain couples TRBV4-3 to TRBJ1-2, with D unresolved. This CDR3 region has 16 residues. The V and J ends lost 1 base and 0 bases respectively, with 12 bases between them. Germline V gene data show CDR1 as LGHNA and CDR2 as YSLEER. The DNA for the CDR3 is TGCGCCAGCAGCCAAGGGTTTGGAGGGTCTAACTATGGCTACACCTTC. It codes for CASSQGFGGSNYGYTF.

This clone has just a few counts. This chain joins TRBV6-1 and TRBJ1-5, with 9 bases identical to TRBD1. The ends lost 3 bases at V and 0 bases at J; junction bases unmatched: 12. The CDR3 extends over 19 amino acids. The germline CDR1 and CDR2 sequences are MNHNS and SASEGT. The CDR3 spells CASSESGTGLSFSNQPQHF. The CDR3 coding sequence is TGTGCCAGCAGTGAGTCCGGGACAGGGCTATCATTTAGCAATCAGCCCCAGCATTTT.

The chain uses TRBV5-5 and TRBJ1-2; D uncertain. Trimming removed 4 bases at V and 3 bases at J, with 19 bases between. This CDR3 spans 16 amino acids. Per the germline V gene, CDR1 is SGHKS and CDR2 is YYEKEE (reference sequence). The CDR3 DNA sequence: TGTGCCAGCAGCGCGTTTAAGAGGCACGGCGACTATGGCTACACCTTC. It is translated as CASSAFKRHGDYGYTF.

The gene calls are TRBV28 and TRBJ2-7; 9 nucleotides align to TRBD1. CDR3 size: 15 residues. Looked up from germline, CDR1 is MDHEN and CDR2 is SYDVKM. Losses at the gene ends were 5 bases for V and 1 base for J; bases not matched to a gene: 6. DNA of the CDR3: TGTGCCAGCAGTATAACGGGACAGGGATCCTACGAGCAGTACGTC. Translating it yields CASSITGQGSYEQYV.

The genes are TRBV7-3 and TRBJ2-2; D perhaps matches TRBD1 (6 bases). The CDR3 contains 15 residues. Germline V gene lookup returns CDR1 SGHTA and CDR2 FQGTGA. Trimming stripped 6 bases from V and 5 bases from J, with 16 bases between. The CDR3: CASSPDRLVTGELFF. In DNA form, the CDR3 reads TGTGCCAGCAGTCCAGACAGGCTGGTGACCGGGGAGCTGTTTTTT.

The gene calls are TRBV14 and TRBJ1-1; D ambiguous. Germline loops: CDR1 SGHDN, CDR2 FVKESK. The length of the CDR3 is 14 residues. V dropped 4 bases and J dropped 5 bases, with 14 bases sitting between them. CDR3 sequence: CASSLTARRTEAFF. For the CDR3, the DNA is TGTGCCAGCAGCCTGACCGCTAGGAGGACTGAAGCTTTCTTT. Looking up the rest from reference TRBV14 and TRBJ1-1 gives the full variable domain: EAGVTQFPSHSVIEKGQTVTLRCDPISGHDNLYWYRRVMGKEIKFLLHFVKESKQDESGMPNNRFLAERTGGTYSTLKVQPAELEDSGVYFCASSLTARRTEAFFGQGTRLTVV.

This rearrangement joins TRBV5-1 to TRBJ1-2; the D gene is possibly TRBD1 (6 bases). The CDR3 has 15 amino acids. V shed 7 bases and J shed 4 bases, with 20 bases lying between them. Per the germline V gene, CDR1 is SGHRS and CDR2 is YFSETQ. The CDR3: CASRQSRDTGYGYTF. CDR3 in DNA: TGCGCCAGCCGACAGTCCCGGGACACGGGCTATGGCTACACCTTC.